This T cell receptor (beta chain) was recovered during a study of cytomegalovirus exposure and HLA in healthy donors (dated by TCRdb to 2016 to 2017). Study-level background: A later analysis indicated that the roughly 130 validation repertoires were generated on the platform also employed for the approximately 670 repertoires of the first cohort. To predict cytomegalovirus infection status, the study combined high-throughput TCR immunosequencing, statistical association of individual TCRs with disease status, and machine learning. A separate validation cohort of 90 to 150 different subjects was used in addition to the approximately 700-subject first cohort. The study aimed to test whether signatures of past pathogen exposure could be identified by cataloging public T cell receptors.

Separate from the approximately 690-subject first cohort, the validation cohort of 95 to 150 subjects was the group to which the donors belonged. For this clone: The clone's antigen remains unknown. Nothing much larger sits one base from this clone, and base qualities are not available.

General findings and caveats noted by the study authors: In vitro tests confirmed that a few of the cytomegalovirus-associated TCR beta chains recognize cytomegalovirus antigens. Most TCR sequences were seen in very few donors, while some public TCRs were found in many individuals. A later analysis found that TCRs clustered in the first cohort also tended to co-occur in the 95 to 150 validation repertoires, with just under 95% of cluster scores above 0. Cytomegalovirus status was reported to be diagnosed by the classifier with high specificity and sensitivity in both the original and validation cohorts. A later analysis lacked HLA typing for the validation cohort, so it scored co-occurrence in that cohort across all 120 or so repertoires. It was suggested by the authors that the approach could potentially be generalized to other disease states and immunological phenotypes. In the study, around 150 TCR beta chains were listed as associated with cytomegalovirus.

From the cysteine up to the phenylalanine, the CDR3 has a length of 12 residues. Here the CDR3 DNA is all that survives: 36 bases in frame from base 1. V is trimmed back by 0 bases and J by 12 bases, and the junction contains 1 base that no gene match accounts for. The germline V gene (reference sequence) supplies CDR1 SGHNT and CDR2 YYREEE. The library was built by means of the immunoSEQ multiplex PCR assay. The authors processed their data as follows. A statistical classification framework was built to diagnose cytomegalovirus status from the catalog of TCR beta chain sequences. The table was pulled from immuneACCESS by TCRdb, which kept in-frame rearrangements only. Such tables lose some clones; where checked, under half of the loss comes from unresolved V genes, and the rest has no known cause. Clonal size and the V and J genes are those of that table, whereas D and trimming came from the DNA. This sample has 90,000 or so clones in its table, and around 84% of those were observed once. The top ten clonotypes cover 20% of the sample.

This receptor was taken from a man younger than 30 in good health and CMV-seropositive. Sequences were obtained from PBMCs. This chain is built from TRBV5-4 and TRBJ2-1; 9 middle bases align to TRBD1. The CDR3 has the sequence CASSLGGQGQFF. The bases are TGTGCCAGCAGCTTGGGGGGACAGGGGCAGTTCTTC.